The source of this T cell receptor (beta chain) is a study of Tregs in tolerant kidney transplant recipients. CDR1 is MNHEY and CDR2 is SMNVEV in the germline V gene (reference sequence). CDR3 length: 18 amino acids. Trimming shortened V by 1 base and J by 5 bases, and 21 bases separated the two germline ends. As concerns this clone: Antigen: not known.

Findings of the study overall: This study did not directly address biological reproducibility.

The repertoire was sequenced with immunoSEQ multiplex PCR; TCRdb's copy has only in-frame clones and lacks some. The sample has fewer than 150,000 clones; roughly nine tenths are singletons. Unstimulated regulatory T cells (CD4+CD25+CD127-), CD4+CD25- non-regulatory cells, CD4 and CD8 cells were FACS-sorted from thawed PBMCs. The sequence came from a human donor in good health. The chain recombines TRBV27 with TRBJ1-5; possibly TRBD1 for D (5 bases). Material: CD4+ T cells from blood. CDR3 DNA sequence: TGTGCCAGCAGTTTATTTCCCCCGACAGTTTTAGGGCATCAGCCCCAGCATTTT. Translated: CASSLFPPTVLGHQPQHF.